Below are 17 T cell receptor beta chains sequenced from a single sample in a study of blood T cell repertoires in COVID-19. TCRdb keeps only in-frame clones here, not all; method: immunoSEQ multiplex PCR. The sample shows approximately 360,000 clones, around 86% of them seen only once. The sample taken for sequencing was PBMCs or T cells enriched from blood (not recorded which). Receptors were obtained from a woman aged 50 to 65 who had recovered from COVID-19.

This clone was recorded once. The chain employs TRBV3-1 (or the pseudogene TRBV3-2) and TRBJ2-7; 8 bases match TRBD1. Trimming at V came to 1 base and at J to 3 bases, leaving 8 bases not matched to a gene. The CDR3 sequence is 16 residues long. CDR1 is LGHDT, CDR2 YNNKEL, per germline (reference sequence). As DNA, the CDR3 is TGTGCCAGCAGCCAAGTACTAGGCAGGGGGCGCTACGAGCAGTACTTC. It specifies CASSQVLGRGRYEQYF.

The J gene is TRBJ2-3, the V gene TRBV18; D may be TRBD1 (6 bases). CDR1 KGHSH and CDR2 LQKENI come from the germline V gene. The germline V and J ends were trimmed by 3 bases and 0 bases, with 10 bases remaining between them. The CDR3 runs to 15 residues. The CDR3 nucleotides are TGTGCCAGCTCACCGGGGGCAGCTAGCACAGATACGCAGTATTTT. Encoded protein: CASSPGAASTDTQYF.

This chain joins TRBV19 and TRBJ2-1, with D perhaps TRBD2 (6 bases). The V end was cut by 3 bases, the J end by 5 bases, with 14 bases between. Germline V gene lookup returns CDR1 LNHDA and CDR2 SQIVND (reference sequence). The CDR3 contains 15 residues. The CDR3 DNA reads TGTGCCAGTAGTATTGGAGGGTTCGGGGACAATGAGCAGTTCTTC. It translates to CASSIGGFGDNEQFF.

This rearrangement joins TRBV20-1 to TRBJ1-5; D might be TRBD1 (5 bases). CDR1 is DFQATT and CDR2 is SNEGSKA in the germline V gene (reference sequence). Trimming took 3 bases from V and 0 from J, leaving 12 bases between them. The CDR3 is 15 residues long. DNA of the CDR3: TGCAGTGCTAGTTCGGCAGGGTATAGCAATCAGCCCCAGCATTTT. Amino acids: CSASSAGYSNQPQHF.

The chain links TRBV5-1 to TRBJ1-1, with D unclear. Between the trimmed V and J ends, which lost 7 bases and 0 bases, there was a span of 10 bases. CDR1 and CDR2 (germline): SGHRS, YFSETQ. The CDR3 runs 13 residues. The CDR3 DNA is TGCGCCAGCGGGCAGGCCATGAACACTGAAGCTTTCTTT. It yields the protein CASGQAMNTEAFF.

V and J are TRBV30 and TRBJ1-2; weak D call: TRBD1 (6 bases). Germline loops: CDR1 GTSNPN, CDR2 SVGIG (reference sequence). The CDR3 covers 13 residues. V dropped 2 bases and J dropped 4 bases, with 11 bases sitting between them. The CDR3 bases are TGTGCCTGGAGTACGACAGGAGGCTATGGCTACACCTTC. It codes for CAWSTTGGYGYTF. The full variable domain, with the rest looked up from reference TRBV30 and TRBJ1-2, is SQTIHQWPATLVQPVGSPLSLECTVEGTSNPNLYWYRQAAGRGLQLLFYSVGIGQISSEVPQNLSASRPQDRQFILSSKKLLLSDSGFYLCAWSTTGGYGYTFGSGTRLTVV.

The chain uses TRBV5-1 and TRBJ1-2, with no clear D. The CDR3 contains 13 residues. The V gene lost 6 bases and the J gene lost 5 bases, with 14 bases spanning the gap. Per the germline V gene, CDR1 is SGHRS and CDR2 is YFSETQ. The CDR3 sequence: CASTADGEYGYTF. The CDR3 DNA follows: TGCGCCAGCACTGCAGACGGAGAATATGGCTACACCTTC.

The chain uses TRBV7-2 and TRBJ1-1; 8 nucleotides line up with TRBD1. V shed 6 bases and J 4 bases; nucleotides not matched to a gene: 13. This CDR3 has 16 amino acids. The germline CDR1 and CDR2 sequences are SGHTA and FQGNSA. The CDR3 protein is CASSPGQAIGPTEAFF. Here the CDR3 DNA reads TGTGCCAGCAGTCCGGGACAGGCGATTGGTCCCACTGAAGCTTTCTTT. Full variable domain (missing parts from reference TRBV7-2 and TRBJ1-1): GAGVSQSPSNKVTEKGKDVELRCDPISGHTALYWYRQSLGQGLEFLIYFQGNSAPDKSGLPSDRFSAERTGGSVSTLTIQRTQQEDSAVYLCASSPGQAIGPTEAFFGQGTRLTVV.

This clone has just a few counts. The genes are TRBV7-3 and TRBJ1-1; TRBD1 is a possible D gene (5 bases). Trimming pared 0 bases from V and 1 base from J, leaving 12 bases between. The CDR3 sequence is 16 residues long. The germline V gene encodes CDR1 SGHTA and CDR2 FQGTGA. The CDR3 loop is CASSLTGTYPNTEAFF. CDR3 nucleotides: TGTGCCAGCAGCTTAACGGGGACTTACCCGAACACTGAAGCTTTCTTT.

The chain recombines TRBV7-2 with TRBJ2-7, with TRBD2 matching 8 bases. The CDR3 covers 16 residues. Germline CDR1 SGHTA, CDR2 FQGNSA. Trimming took 5 bases from V and 7 from J; bases not matched to a gene: 16. CDR3 coding DNA: TGTGCCAGCAGCCCCCCGGGGGGGGTCCTCCCTAGGGAGCAGTACTTC. Translation: CASSPPGGVLPREQYF.

The chain carries TRBV6-2 or TRBV6-3 and TRBJ2-7; D is possibly TRBD1 (6 bases). The length of the CDR3 is 15 residues. Germline values: CDR1 MNHEY, CDR2 SVGEGT. Trimming shortened V by 4 bases and J by 2 bases, and 15 bases separated the two germline ends. The CDR3 DNA sequence: TGTGCCAGCAGTTGGGGCAGGGGATCCACCTACGAGCAGTACTTC. It translates to CASSWGRGSTYEQYF.

The rearrangement uses TRBV9 and TRBJ1-2, with 9 positions matching TRBD1. CDR1 and CDR2 from the germline V gene are SGDLS and YYNGEE. The CDR3 length is 15 residues. The V and J ends lost 3 bases and 5 bases, in that order; junction bases with no gene match: 8. CDR3: CASSAASQGAYGYTF. The CDR3 coding sequence is TGTGCCAGCAGCGCCGCGTCACAGGGGGCATATGGCTACACCTTC.

The chain links TRBV5-1 to TRBJ1-5; D might be TRBD1 (5 bases). Germline V gene sequence: CDR1 SGHRS, CDR2 YFSETQ. V lost 7 bases and J lost 4, with 12 bases in between. There are 13 residues in the CDR3. The CDR3 bases are TGCGCCAGCGCTAGGGACTTAAATCAGCCCCAGCATTTT. As protein: CASARDLNQPQHF.

This sequence joins TRBV9 and TRBJ1-1, with D tentatively TRBD1 (5 bases). The V gene's germline CDR1 is SGDLS and CDR2 YYNGEE. The CDR3 covers 12 residues. Trimming left V 4 bases short and J 7 bases short, with 11 bases between. The CDR3 spells CASSLSRGEAFF. The DNA of the CDR3 is TGTGCCAGCAGCTTGTCAAGGGGTGAAGCTTTCTTT.

The rearrangement joins TRBV19 to TRBJ2-7; 10 positions match TRBD1. Trimming took 7 bases from V and 3 from J; bases not matched to a gene: 6. CDR1 LNHDA and CDR2 SQIVND come from the germline V gene (reference sequence). The CDR3 runs 14 residues. In DNA, the CDR3 is TGTGCCAGTAAGACGGGACAGGGGAACTACGAGCAGTACTTC. It encodes CASKTGQGNYEQYF.

The CDR3 coding sequence is TGTGCCAGCACTGGGCCAGGGCTCAAGGGAACTGAAGCTTTCTTT. It translates to CASTGPGLKGTEAFF. The J gene is TRBJ1-1, the V gene TRBV6-5, with D perhaps matching TRBD1 (5 bases). The V end was cut by 7 bases, the J end by 5 bases, with 20 bases between. This CDR3 has 15 amino acids. CDR1 is MNHEY and CDR2 is SVGAGI in the germline V gene.

The CDR3 region is CAISGPPRTGDGYTF. The CDR3 coding sequence is TGTGCCATCAGTGGGCCACCCAGGACAGGGGATGGCTACACCTTC. This chain links TRBV10-3 with TRBJ1-2, with 9 positions matching TRBD1. CDR1 is ENHRY and CDR2 is SYGVKD in the germline V gene. V was clipped by 4 bases and J by 6 bases; unmatched bases: 9. The length of the CDR3 is 15 residues.